This entry is about one TCR beta chain. TCRdb's copy holds only in-frame clones and misses some; the assay was immunoSEQ multiplex PCR. The sample records over 150,000 clones, around 90% being singletons. These data belong to a study of control samples from healthy donors and cancer patients. Germline V gives CDR1 MGHDK, CDR2 SYGVNS. Trimming took 0 bases from V and 7 from J, leaving 10 bases between them. The CDR3 length is 14 residues. This chain connects TRBV25-1 to TRBJ2-1; D ambiguous. The TCR originated in a woman in her forties or fifties in good health. What was sequenced was blood. CDR3 coding DNA: TGTGCCAGCAGTGAATATCGAGGTTTGAATGAGCAGTTCTTC. Protein: CASSEYRGLNEQFF.